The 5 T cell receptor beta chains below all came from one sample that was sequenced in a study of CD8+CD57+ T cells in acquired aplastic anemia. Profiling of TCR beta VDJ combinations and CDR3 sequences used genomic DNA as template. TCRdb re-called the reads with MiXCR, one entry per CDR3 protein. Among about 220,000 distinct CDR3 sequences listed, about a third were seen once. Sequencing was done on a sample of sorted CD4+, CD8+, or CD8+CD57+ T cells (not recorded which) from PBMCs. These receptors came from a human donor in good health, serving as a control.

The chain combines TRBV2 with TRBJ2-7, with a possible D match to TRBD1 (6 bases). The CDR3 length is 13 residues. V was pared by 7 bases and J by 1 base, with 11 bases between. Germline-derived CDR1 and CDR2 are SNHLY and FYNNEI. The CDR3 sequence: CASIYRVSYEQYF. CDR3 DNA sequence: TGTGCCAGCATATACAGGGTTTCCTACGAGCAGTACTTC.

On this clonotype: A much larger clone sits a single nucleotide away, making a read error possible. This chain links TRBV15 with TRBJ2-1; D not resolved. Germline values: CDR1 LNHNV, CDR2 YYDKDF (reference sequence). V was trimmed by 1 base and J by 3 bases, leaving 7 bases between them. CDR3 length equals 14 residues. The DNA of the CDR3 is TGTGCCACCAGCAGAGCGTATCTCTACAATGAGCAGTTCTTC. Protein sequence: CATSRAYLYNEQFF.

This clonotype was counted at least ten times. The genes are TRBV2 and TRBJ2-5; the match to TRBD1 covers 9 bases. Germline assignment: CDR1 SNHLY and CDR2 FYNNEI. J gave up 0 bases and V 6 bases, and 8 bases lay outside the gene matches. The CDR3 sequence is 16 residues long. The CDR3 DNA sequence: TGTGCCAGCAGGGTGGACAGGGGTCGCAACCAAGAGACCCAGTACTTC. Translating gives CASRVDRGRNQETQYF.

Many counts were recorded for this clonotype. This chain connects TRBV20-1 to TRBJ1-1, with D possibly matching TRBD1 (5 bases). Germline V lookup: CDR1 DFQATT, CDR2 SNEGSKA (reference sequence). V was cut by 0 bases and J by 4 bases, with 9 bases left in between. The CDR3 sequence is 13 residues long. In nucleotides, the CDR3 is TGCAGTGCTAGAGATGGGGCATTCACTGAAGCTTTCTTT. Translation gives CSARDGAFTEAFF.

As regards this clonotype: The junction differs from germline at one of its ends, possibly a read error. The CDR3 sequence: CSVLSSGANALTF. As DNA, the CDR3 is TGCAGCGTTCTGAGCTCTGGGGCCAACGCCCTGACTTTC. This chain uses TRBV29-1 with TRBJ2-6, with D perhaps TRBD1 (5 bases). The CDR3 has 13 residues. Germline V gene data show CDR1 as SQVTM and CDR2 as ANQGSEA.